This T cell receptor beta chain comes out of a study of OX40 agonist ivuxolimab in advanced cancers. Only in-frame clones appear in the TCRdb table, and some are missing; sequencing was by immunoSEQ multiplex PCR. The sample lists about 31,000 clones; about four fifths were seen once. Germline trimming cut 2 bases from V and 7 bases from J; bases unmatched to any gene: 10. This CDR3 spans 16 amino acids. In germline, CDR1 is SGHDT, CDR2 YYEEEE. The sequencing used CD4+ or CD8+ T cells sorted from blood, collected in a trial of the OX40 agonist ivuxolimab. This TCR was sampled from an adult with an advanced solid tumor such as melanoma, head and neck, liver or kidney cancer. The genes are TRBV5-6 and TRBJ1-5, with TRBD1 matching over 9 bases. The CDR3 protein is CASSFPPTGGGQPQHF. In DNA, the CDR3 is TGTGCCAGCAGCTTTCCCCCGACAGGGGGTGGCCAGCCCCAGCATTTT.